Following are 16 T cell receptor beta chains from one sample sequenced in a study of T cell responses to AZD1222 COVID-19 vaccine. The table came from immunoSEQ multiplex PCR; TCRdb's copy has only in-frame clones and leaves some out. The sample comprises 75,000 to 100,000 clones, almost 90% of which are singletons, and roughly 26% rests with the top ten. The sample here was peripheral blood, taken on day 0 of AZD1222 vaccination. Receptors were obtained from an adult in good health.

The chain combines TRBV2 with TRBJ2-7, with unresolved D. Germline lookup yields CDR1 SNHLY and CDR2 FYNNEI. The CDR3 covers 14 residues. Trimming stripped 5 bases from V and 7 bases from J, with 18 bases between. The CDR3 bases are TGTGCCAGCAGTCTAACGGGCCGCGACGTAGAGCAGTACTTC. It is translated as CASSLTGRDVEQYF. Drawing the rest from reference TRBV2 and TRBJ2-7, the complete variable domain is EPEVTQTPSHQVTQMGQEVILRCVPISNHLYFYWYRQILGQKVEFLVSFYNNEISEKSEIFDDQFSVERPDGSNFTLKIRSTKLEDSAMYFCASSLTGRDVEQYFGPGTRLTVT.

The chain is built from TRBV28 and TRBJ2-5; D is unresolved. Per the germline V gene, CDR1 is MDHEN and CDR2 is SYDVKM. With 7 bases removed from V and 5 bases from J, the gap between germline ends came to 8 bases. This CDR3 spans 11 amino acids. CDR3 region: CASTQTETQYF. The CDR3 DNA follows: TGTGCCAGCACCCAAACGGAGACCCAGTACTTC.

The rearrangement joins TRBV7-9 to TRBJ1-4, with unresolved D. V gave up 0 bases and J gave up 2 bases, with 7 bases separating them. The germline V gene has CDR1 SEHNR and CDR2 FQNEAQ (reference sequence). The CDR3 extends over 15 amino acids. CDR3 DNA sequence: TGTGCCAGCAGCTTAGCCGGCAGCACTAATGAAAAACTGTTTTTT. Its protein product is CASSLAGSTNEKLFF.

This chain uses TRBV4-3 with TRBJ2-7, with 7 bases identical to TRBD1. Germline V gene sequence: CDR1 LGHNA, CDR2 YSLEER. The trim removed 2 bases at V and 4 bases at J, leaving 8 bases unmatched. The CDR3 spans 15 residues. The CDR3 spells CASSQRRGGIYEQYF. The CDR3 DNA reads TGCGCCAGCAGCCAAAGGAGAGGGGGCATATACGAGCAGTACTTC.

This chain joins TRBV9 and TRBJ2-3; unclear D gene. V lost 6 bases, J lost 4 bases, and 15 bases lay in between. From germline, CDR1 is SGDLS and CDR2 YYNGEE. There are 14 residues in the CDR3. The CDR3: CASTPVSAPDTQYF. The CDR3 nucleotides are TGTGCCAGCACCCCCGTTTCGGCGCCAGATACGCAGTATTTT.

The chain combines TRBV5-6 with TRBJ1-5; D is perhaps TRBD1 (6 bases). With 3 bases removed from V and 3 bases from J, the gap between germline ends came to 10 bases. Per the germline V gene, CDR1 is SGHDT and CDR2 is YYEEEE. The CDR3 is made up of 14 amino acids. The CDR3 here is CASSSGQFNQPQHF. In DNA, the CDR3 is TGTGCCAGCAGCTCCGGACAGTTCAATCAGCCCCAGCATTTT.

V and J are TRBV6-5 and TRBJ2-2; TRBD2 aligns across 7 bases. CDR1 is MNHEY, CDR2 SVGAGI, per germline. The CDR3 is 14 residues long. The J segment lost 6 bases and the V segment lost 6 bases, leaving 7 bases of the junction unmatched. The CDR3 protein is CASSTGLIAGELFF. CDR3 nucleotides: TGTGCCAGCAGCACGGGACTAATCGCCGGGGAGCTGTTTTTT.

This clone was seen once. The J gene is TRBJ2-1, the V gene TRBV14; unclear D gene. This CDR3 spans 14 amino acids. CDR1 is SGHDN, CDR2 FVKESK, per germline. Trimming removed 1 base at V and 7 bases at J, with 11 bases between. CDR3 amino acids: CASSQGRVGNEQFF. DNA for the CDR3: TGTGCCAGCAGCCAAGGAAGGGTTGGTAATGAGCAGTTCTTC.

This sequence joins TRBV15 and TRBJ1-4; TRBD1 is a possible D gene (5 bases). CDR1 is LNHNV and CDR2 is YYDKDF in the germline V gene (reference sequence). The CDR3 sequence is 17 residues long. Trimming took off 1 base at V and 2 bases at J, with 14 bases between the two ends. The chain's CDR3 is CATSRVKGAGTNEKLFF. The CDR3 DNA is TGTGCCACCAGCAGAGTAAAAGGGGCAGGGACTAATGAAAAACTGTTTTTT.

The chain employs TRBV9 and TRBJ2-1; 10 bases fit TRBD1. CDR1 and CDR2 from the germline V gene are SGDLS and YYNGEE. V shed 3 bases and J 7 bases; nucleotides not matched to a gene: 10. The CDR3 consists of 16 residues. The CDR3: CASSAHSGDRGNEQFF. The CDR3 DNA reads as TGTGCCAGCAGCGCCCACAGCGGGGACAGGGGTAATGAGCAGTTCTTC.

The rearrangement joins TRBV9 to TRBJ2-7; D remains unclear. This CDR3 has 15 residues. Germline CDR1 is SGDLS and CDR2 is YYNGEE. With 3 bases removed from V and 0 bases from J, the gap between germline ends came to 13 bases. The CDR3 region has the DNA TGTGCCAGCAGCGCGGCGCCGGGCCACTCCTACGAGCAGTACTTC. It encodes CASSAAPGHSYEQYF.

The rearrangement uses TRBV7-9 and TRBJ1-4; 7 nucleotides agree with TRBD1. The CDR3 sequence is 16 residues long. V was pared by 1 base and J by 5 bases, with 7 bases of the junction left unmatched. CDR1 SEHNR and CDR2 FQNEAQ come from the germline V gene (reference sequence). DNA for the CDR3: TGTGCCAGCAGCTTAGGTCCCCAGGGGGGAAATGAAAAACTGTTTTTT. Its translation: CASSLGPQGGNEKLFF.

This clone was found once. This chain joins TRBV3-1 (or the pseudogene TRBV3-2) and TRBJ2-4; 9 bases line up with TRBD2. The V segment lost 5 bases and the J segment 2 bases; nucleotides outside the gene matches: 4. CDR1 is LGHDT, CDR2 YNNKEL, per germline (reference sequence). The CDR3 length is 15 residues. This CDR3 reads CASSLSSGTKNIQYF. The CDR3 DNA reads TGTGCCAGCAGCTTATCTAGCGGGACCAAAAACATTCAGTACTTC.

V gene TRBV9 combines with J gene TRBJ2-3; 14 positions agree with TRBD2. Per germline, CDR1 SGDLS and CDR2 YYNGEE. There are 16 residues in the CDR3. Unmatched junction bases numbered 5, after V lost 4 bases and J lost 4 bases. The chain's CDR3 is CASSRTTSGGADTQYF. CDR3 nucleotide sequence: TGTGCCAGCAGCCGTACGACTAGCGGGGGGGCAGATACGCAGTATTTT.

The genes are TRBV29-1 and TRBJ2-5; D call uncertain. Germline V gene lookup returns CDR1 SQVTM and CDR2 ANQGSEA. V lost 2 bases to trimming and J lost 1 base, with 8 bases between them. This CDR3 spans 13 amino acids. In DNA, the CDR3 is TGCAGCGTTGAAACACAGTCCCAAGAGACCCAGTACTTC. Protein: CSVETQSQETQYF.

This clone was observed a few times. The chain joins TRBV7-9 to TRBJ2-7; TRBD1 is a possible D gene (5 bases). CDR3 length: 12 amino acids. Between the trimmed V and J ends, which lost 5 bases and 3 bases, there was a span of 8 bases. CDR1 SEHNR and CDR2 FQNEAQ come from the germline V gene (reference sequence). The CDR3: CASSLTGYEQYF. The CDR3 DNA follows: TGTGCCAGCAGCCTAACAGGCTACGAGCAGTACTTC.